This T cell receptor beta chain was captured in a study of technical replicates of blood from a few donors. The CDR3 length is 16 residues. CDR1 is SEHNR and CDR2 is FQNEAQ in the germline V gene (reference sequence). V lost 6 bases to trimming and J lost 0 bases; unmatched junction nucleotides: 8. Clones were sequenced by immunoSEQ multiplex PCR, and TCRdb holds only the in-frame ones, with some missing. The sample holds around 90,000 clones, around 94% seen once. The sample was T cells isolated from PBMCs. This chain links TRBV7-9 with TRBJ1-3, with 7 bases that match TRBD1. The receptor was derived from a human donor in good health. The CDR3 loop is CASRLWTGHSGNTIYF. The CDR3 DNA sequence: TGTGCCAGCAGACTATGGACAGGCCACTCTGGAAACACCATATATTTT. Full variable domain (remainder filled in from reference TRBV7-9 and TRBJ1-3): DTGVSQNPRHKITKRGQNVTFRCDPISEHNRLYWYRQTLGQGPEFLTYFQNEAQLEKSRLLSDRFSAERPKGSFSTLEIQRTEQGDSAMYLCASRLWTGHSGNTIYFGEGSWLTVV.